This T cell receptor (beta chain) was captured in a study of Ad26.COV2.S vaccination and SARS-CoV-2 variants. There are 16 residues in the CDR3. Germline trimming cut 2 bases from V and 4 bases from J; bases unmatched to any gene: 6. Germline V gives CDR1 SGHTA, CDR2 FQGNSA. TCRdb's copy holds only in-frame clones and misses some; the assay was immunoSEQ multiplex PCR. The sample lists around 250,000 clones; around 87% were seen once. As for treatment: around 19 received Ad26.COV2.S at low or high dose, single or two shots; about 5 received placebo; per-sample allocation not given. Collection of the samples took place on day 63 after the first injection of vaccine or placebo.

The starting material was peripheral blood, obtained in a trial of Ad26.COV2.S vaccine versus placebo. This sequence originates from a person between 18 and 65 years old who received the Ad26.COV2.S COVID-19 vaccine or a placebo. The chain joins TRBV7-2 to TRBJ2-2, with TRBD2 identical over 8 bases. CDR3 residues: CASSLRGGLGTGELFF. In nucleotides, the CDR3 is TGTGCCAGCAGCTTACGGGGGGGACTGGGCACCGGGGAGCTGTTTTTT.